The 21 T cell receptor beta chains in this list originate from one sample, sequenced in a study of T cell responses to AZD1222 COVID-19 vaccine. Measured with immunoSEQ multiplex PCR; TCRdb has only the in-frame clones, and not every one. The data show about 85,000 clones, with roughly nine tenths seen just once and around 6.7% held by the top ten. This sample comprised peripheral blood, obtained on day 0 of AZD1222 vaccination. The receptors were gathered from an adult in good health.

This chain uses TRBV15 with TRBJ2-5, with 11 bases that match TRBD2. Losses at the gene ends were 2 bases for V and 5 bases for J; bases not matched to a gene: 10. Looked up from germline, CDR1 is LNHNV and CDR2 is YYDKDF (reference sequence). The CDR3 runs 17 residues. DNA of the CDR3: TGTGCCACCAGCAGACATGGACTAGCGGGCGGGGTGGAGACCCAGTACTTC. Its protein is CATSRHGLAGGVETQYF.

This chain links TRBV7-2 with TRBJ1-1; D gene uncertain. This CDR3 contains 15 residues. From germline, CDR1 is SGHTA and CDR2 FQGNSA. V was clipped by 1 base and J by 5 bases, with 14 bases between them. CDR3 sequence (DNA): TGTGCCAGCAGCTTAGATCAGGTAGTGGGGACTGAAGCTTTCTTT. Amino acids: CASSLDQVVGTEAFF.

The V call is TRBV7-9, the J call TRBJ2-7, with 9 bases fitting TRBD1. The CDR3 has 14 residues. Germline V lookup: CDR1 SEHNR, CDR2 FQNEAQ (reference sequence). Trimming at V came to 5 bases and at J to 5 bases, leaving 7 bases not matched to a gene. This CDR3 reads CASSPGTGFDEQYF. The CDR3 nucleotides are TGTGCCAGCAGCCCTGGGACAGGGTTCGACGAGCAGTACTTC.

The rearrangement links TRBV7-2 to TRBJ1-5, with no clear D. The CDR3 sequence is 12 residues long. Per germline, CDR1 SGHTA and CDR2 FQGNSA. V gave up 5 bases and J gave up 4 bases, with 6 bases separating them. CDR3 region: CASSPPNQPQHF. For the CDR3, the DNA is TGTGCCAGCAGCCCACCGAATCAGCCCCAGCATTTT.

The rearrangement uses TRBV7-9 and TRBJ2-1; 10 bases map to TRBD1. CDR3 length: 15 amino acids. The junction had 4 bases not matched to a gene; V was cut back by 4 bases and J by 4 bases. CDR1 and CDR2 from the germline V gene are SEHNR and FQNEAQ (reference sequence). CDR3 protein: CASSSRDRGYNEQFF. CDR3 DNA sequence: TGTGCCAGCAGCTCGCGGGACAGGGGATACAATGAGCAGTTCTTC.

This rearrangement joins TRBV7-6 to TRBJ1-3; D not resolved. Germline CDR1 is SGHVS and CDR2 is FNYEAQ. The CDR3 loop spans 15 amino acids. The V and J ends lost 4 bases and 0 bases respectively, with 10 bases between them. The CDR3 nucleotides are TGTGCCAGCAGCTCTACAGCGAACTCTGGAAACACCATATATTTT. It translates to CASSSTANSGNTIYF.

The chain joins TRBV19 to TRBJ2-2; 7 bases line up with TRBD1. CDR1 is LNHDA, CDR2 SQIVND, per germline (reference sequence). V was clipped by 5 bases and J by 0 bases; unmatched bases: 9. CDR3 length equals 17 residues. The CDR3 DNA is TGTGCCAGTAGTGATTCGACAGGGTTCGCGAACACCGGGGAGCTGTTTTTT. Protein: CASSDSTGFANTGELFF.

The gene calls are TRBV7-9 and TRBJ2-7; D gene uncertain. The CDR3 contains 14 residues. With 1 base removed from V and 5 bases from J, the gap between germline ends came to 12 bases. Germline assignment: CDR1 SEHNR and CDR2 FQNEAQ (reference sequence). The CDR3 loop reads CASSLELIPDEQYF. CDR3 sequence (DNA): TGTGCCAGCAGCTTAGAACTGATTCCGGACGAGCAGTACTTC.

J is TRBJ1-1 and V is TRBV9; tentatively, D is TRBD1 (6 bases). The CDR3 is made up of 15 amino acids. V dropped 1 base and J dropped 4 bases, with 14 bases sitting between them. Germline V gene sequence: CDR1 SGDLS, CDR2 YYNGEE. The DNA of the CDR3 is TGTGCCAGCAGCGTAACAGGGACCGGCCTCACTGAAGCTTTCTTT. Protein sequence: CASSVTGTGLTEAFF.

The chain carries TRBV6-2 or TRBV6-3 and TRBJ2-5, with D possibly being TRBD2 (6 bases). The CDR3 is 14 amino acids. Trimming pared 6 bases from V and 4 bases from J, leaving 15 bases between. CDR1 is MNHEY, CDR2 SVGEGT, per germline. The CDR3 bases are TGTGCCAGCAGCCCGGGACTGCTCGGAGAGACCCAGTACTTC. It translates to CASSPGLLGETQYF.

The rearrangement joins TRBV9 to TRBJ1-2; 7 bases line up with TRBD1. CDR1 is SGDLS and CDR2 is YYNGEE in the germline V gene. Trimming cost V 5 bases and J 1 base; bases outside gene matches: 5. This CDR3 is built from 14 residues. The CDR3 reads CASREDRINYGYTF. CDR3 coding DNA: TGTGCCAGCAGAGAGGACAGGATTAACTATGGCTACACCTTC. The full variable domain, rest sourced from reference TRBV9 and TRBJ1-2, is DSGVTQTPKHLITATGQRVTLRCSPRSGDLSVYWYQQSLDQGLQFLIQYYNGEERAKGNILERFSAQQFPDLHSELNLSSLELGDSALYFCASREDRINYGYTFGSGTRLTVV.

The V call is TRBV19, the J call TRBJ2-1, with a tentative D call TRBD1 (5 bases). The V and J ends lost 3 bases and 2 bases respectively, with 11 bases between them. The CDR3 covers 15 residues. In germline, CDR1 is LNHDA, CDR2 SQIVND (reference sequence). For the CDR3, the DNA is TGTGCCAGTAGTATGTGGGGCCTGGCCTACAATGAGCAGTTCTTC. This encodes CASSMWGLAYNEQFF.

This rearrangement joins TRBV24-1 to TRBJ1-2; 7 bases match TRBD1. CDR1 is KGHDR, CDR2 SFDVKD, per germline. This CDR3 contains 13 residues. V shed 3 bases and J 5 bases; nucleotides not matched to a gene: 2. This CDR3 is CATSDPGGYGYTF. Written as DNA, the CDR3 is TGTGCCACCAGTGATCCAGGGGGGTATGGCTACACCTTC.

This clone was detected only a few times. The chain links TRBV27 to TRBJ2-1, with D maybe TRBD1 (6 bases). The germline CDR1 and CDR2 sequences are MNHEY and SMNVEV (reference sequence). CDR3 length: 15 amino acids. Between the trimmed V and J ends, which lost 6 bases and 4 bases, there was a span of 16 bases. Here the CDR3 DNA reads TGTGCCAGCAGGGAACAGGGTTTCTGGTACAATGAGCAGTTCTTC. This gives the protein CASREQGFWYNEQFF.

V gene TRBV19 combines with J gene TRBJ2-7; D possibly corresponds to TRBD2 (6 bases). Trimming took off 6 bases at V and 2 bases at J, with 11 bases between the two ends. The CDR3 runs to 13 residues. Germline V CDR1 and CDR2: LNHDA, SQIVND (reference sequence). The CDR3 spells CASSVGGTYEQYF. CDR3 sequence (DNA): TGTGCCAGTAGCGTCGGCGGGACCTACGAGCAGTACTTC.

This chain uses TRBV7-9 with TRBJ1-6; no definite D call. The CDR3 covers 13 residues. V was cut by 1 base and J by 9 bases, with 7 bases left in between. Germline lookup yields CDR1 SEHNR and CDR2 FQNEAQ (reference sequence). The CDR3 here is CASSLVGSSPLHF. The CDR3 region has the DNA TGTGCCAGCAGCTTAGTGGGGAGTTCACCCCTCCACTTT.

The CDR3 DNA sequence: TGTGCCACTCTGGACAGGACTAGCACAGATACGCAGTATTTT. It encodes CATLDRTSTDTQYF. J is TRBJ2-3 and V is TRBV25-1; TRBD1 aligns across 7 bases. The J segment lost 0 bases and the V segment lost 10 bases, leaving 7 bases of the junction unmatched. Germline V gives CDR1 MGHDK, CDR2 SYGVNS. The CDR3 extends over 14 amino acids. Together with reference TRBV25-1 and TRBJ2-3, the CDR3 gives the full variable domain: EADIYQTPRYLVIGTGKKITLECSQTMGHDKMYWYQQDPGMELHLIHYSYGVNSTEKGDLSSESTVSRIRTEHFPLTLESARPSHTSQYLCATLDRTSTDTQYFGPGTRLTVL.

The rearrangement uses TRBV10-2 and TRBJ2-6, with 10 positions matching TRBD2. V dropped 2 bases and J dropped 3; count of bases not matched to a gene: 13. This CDR3 region has 20 residues. The V gene's germline CDR1 is WSHSY and CDR2 SAAADI. The CDR3 DNA follows: TGCGCCAGCAGTGAGCCACGAAGTAAAGCGGGGGGGCTTGGGGCCAACGTCCTGACTTTC. Its translation: CASSEPRSKAGGLGANVLTF.

The CDR3 DNA reads TGCGCCAGCAGCTTGGTAAGCACAGGCTCCTACGAGCAGTACTTC. Protein: CASSLVSTGSYEQYF. The chain employs TRBV5-1 and TRBJ2-7; D may be TRBD1 (5 bases). The CDR3 contains 15 residues. Germline loops: CDR1 SGHRS, CDR2 YFSETQ. Trimming shortened V by 0 bases and J by 0 bases, and 10 bases separated the two germline ends.

This chain uses TRBV4-3 with TRBJ2-1; 14 bases agree with TRBD2. This CDR3 contains 15 residues. The ends lost 4 bases at V and 6 bases at J; junction bases unmatched: 2. Per the germline V gene, CDR1 is LGHNA and CDR2 is YSLEER. This CDR3 is CASSRGLAGGNEQFF. The CDR3 DNA reads as TGCGCCAGCAGCCGAGGACTAGCGGGAGGCAATGAGCAGTTCTTC.

This chain connects TRBV19 to TRBJ2-1, with TRBD2 identical over 10 bases. The CDR3 is made up of 14 amino acids. Germline V lookup: CDR1 LNHDA, CDR2 SQIVND (reference sequence). V dropped 5 bases and J dropped 6; count of bases not matched to a gene: 4. The chain's CDR3 is CASSVSGRGNEQFF. The CDR3 DNA sequence: TGTGCCAGTAGTGTGAGCGGGAGGGGCAATGAGCAGTTCTTC.